Listed here are 14 T cell receptor beta chains from one sample, sequenced in a study of cytomegalovirus exposure and HLA in healthy donors. 60 Vbeta and 13 Jbeta primers were used in PCR. Using immunoSEQ multiplex PCR, the repertoire was profiled, and TCRdb retains in-frame clones only, with some absent. This table has roughly 100,000 clones, around 76% appearing once. The material sequenced was PBMCs. The receptors shown here come from a man in his forties in good health and CMV-seropositive.

The CDR3 DNA follows: TGCGCCAGCAGCTTGGGTGGGGAGGACTCCGAGCAGTACTTC. Encoded protein: CASSLGGEDSEQYF. The chain uses TRBV5-1 and TRBJ2-5, with D perhaps matching TRBD2 (6 bases). The assigned J gene may be wrong: the sequence end matches TRBJ2-7 better. The CDR3 has 14 residues. Germline V gene data show CDR1 as SGHRS and CDR2 as YFSETQ.

The chain is built from TRBV18 and TRBJ1-1, with 9 bases aligning to TRBD1. The CDR3 has 15 amino acids. Germline V CDR1 and CDR2: KGHSH, LQKENI. V shed 4 bases and J 2 bases; nucleotides not matched to a gene: 5. The CDR3 is CASSLDRGHNTEAFF. In nucleotides, the CDR3 is TGTGCCAGCTCACTGGACAGGGGCCACAACACTGAAGCTTTCTTT.

The genes are TRBV18 and TRBJ2-7; TRBD1 aligns across 9 bases. The CDR3 extends over 14 amino acids. The germline V gene encodes CDR1 KGHSH and CDR2 LQKENI. Trimming at V came to 3 bases and at J to 3 bases, leaving 3 bases not matched to a gene. The CDR3: CASSPGTGIYEQYF. The CDR3 DNA sequence: TGTGCCAGCTCACCGGGGACAGGGATCTACGAGCAGTACTTC.

The rearrangement joins TRBV19 to TRBJ2-2; 7 positions match TRBD2. After removal of 6 bases from V and 6 bases from J, the junction contained 7 bases not matched to a gene. In germline, CDR1 is LNHDA, CDR2 SQIVND (reference sequence). The CDR3 contains 14 residues. CDR3 sequence reads: CASRYGGGPGELFF. CDR3 nucleotide sequence: TGTGCCAGTAGATACGGGGGAGGGCCCGGGGAGCTGTTTTTT.

The genes are TRBV7-2 and TRBJ2-5; 8 nucleotides match TRBD1. The CDR3 spans 16 residues. Trimming removed 4 bases from V and 1 base from J; junction bases left unmatched: 8. Germline assignment: CDR1 SGHTA and CDR2 FQGNSA. For the CDR3, the DNA is TGTGCCAGCAGCTATCGCAGACAGGGGAGCCAAGAGACCCAGTACTTC. Its protein is CASSYRRQGSQETQYF.

The rearrangement uses TRBV9 and TRBJ2-2; no reliable D call. Trimming took off 0 bases at V and 2 bases at J, with 8 bases between the two ends. There are 15 residues in the CDR3. Germline V gene data show CDR1 as SGDLS and CDR2 as YYNGEE. The CDR3 DNA is TGTGCCAGCAGCGTAGATGGCTCTAACACCGGGGAGCTGTTTTTT. Its protein is CASSVDGSNTGELFF.

This chain uses TRBV5-4 with TRBJ2-1, with 7 bases lining up with TRBD1. This CDR3 is built from 14 residues. Germline V lookup: CDR1 SGHNT, CDR2 YYREEE (reference sequence). V gave up 3 bases and J gave up 9 bases; unmatched junction bases: 9. CDR3 in DNA: TGTGCCAGCAGCTATGTCACAGGGGTGGGTGAGCAGTTCTTC. It specifies CASSYVTGVGEQFF.

V is TRBV19 and J is TRBJ2-3; D call uncertain. CDR1 LNHDA and CDR2 SQIVND come from the germline V gene (reference sequence). Deletions cut 5 bases from V and 4 bases from J, with 13 bases between. CDR3 length equals 14 residues. CDR3 amino acids: CASSDRGRADTQYF. CDR3 nucleotides: TGTGCCAGTAGTGATCGCGGTAGAGCAGATACGCAGTATTTT.

J is TRBJ2-3 and V is TRBV7-7; 9 nucleotides align to TRBD1. CDR1 is SSHAT, CDR2 FNYEAQ, per germline (reference sequence). The CDR3 spans 13 residues. CDR3 in amino acids: CAIWDRAADTQYF. DNA of the CDR3: TGTGCTATTTGGGACAGGGCCGCAGATACGCAGTATTTT.

This clone came up a few times. The chain joins TRBV21-1 to TRBJ2-4; whether TRBD1, the table's D call, matches the DNA was not checked. TRBV21-1 is labeled a pseudogene. This CDR3 is 20 amino acids long. The DNA for the CDR3 is TGTGCCAGGCAGCTCTTAGGGCAGGGGATTCAAATCCTAGCCAAAAACAGTCAGTACTTC. Amino acids: CARQLLGQGIQILAKNSQYF.

The CDR3 is CASRAGLAKNIQYF. CDR3 nucleotides: TGTGCCTCCCGAGCGGGACTAGCCAAAAACATTCAGTACTTC. V usage is TRBV30 and J usage is TRBJ2-4; 7 bases are shared with TRBD2. V was pared by 7 bases and J by 0 bases, with 6 bases of the junction left unmatched. Per germline, CDR1 GTSNPN and CDR2 SVGIG (reference sequence). This CDR3 is built from 14 residues.

The chain links TRBV19 to TRBJ2-2; a weak D match, TRBD1 (5 bases). V lost 1 base to trimming and J lost 6 bases, with 6 bases between them. CDR1 LNHDA and CDR2 SQIVND come from the germline V gene (reference sequence). CDR3 length equals 13 residues. As DNA, the CDR3 is TGTGCCAGTAGTATAGTAGGGGCCGGGGAGCTGTTTTTT. This translates into CASSIVGAGELFF. Drawing the rest from reference TRBV19 and TRBJ2-2, the complete variable domain is DGGITQSPKYLFRKEGQNVTLSCEQNLNHDAMYWYRQDPGQGLRLIYYSQIVNDFQKGDIAEGYSVSREKKESFPLTVTSAQKNPTAFYLCASSIVGAGELFFGEGSRLTVL.

This clone was detected once. The chain links TRBV14 to TRBJ2-1; TRBD1 matches at 7 bases. The germline V gene encodes CDR1 SGHDN and CDR2 FVKESK. The CDR3 has 15 amino acids. Trimming removed 5 bases from V and 4 bases from J; junction bases left unmatched: 8. CDR3 DNA sequence: TGTGCCAGCAGCTATCGGACAGGCGCATACAATGAGCAGTTCTTC. It codes for CASSYRTGAYNEQFF.

This sequence joins TRBV7-2 and TRBJ1-2; 9 bases line up with TRBD1. CDR3 length: 17 amino acids. The germline CDR1 and CDR2 sequences are SGHTA and FQGNSA. The ends lost 5 bases at V and 6 bases at J; junction bases unmatched: 16. In DNA, the CDR3 is TGTGCCAGCAGCCCTAGCCCCACAGGGGGCCATGGGGATGGCTACACCTTC. It is translated as CASSPSPTGGHGDGYTF. The full variable domain, rest sourced from reference TRBV7-2 and TRBJ1-2, is GAGVSQSPSNKVTEKGKDVELRCDPISGHTALYWYRQSLGQGLEFLIYFQGNSAPDKSGLPSDRFSAERTGGSVSTLTIQRTQQEDSAVYLCASSPSPTGGHGDGYTFGSGTRLTVV.